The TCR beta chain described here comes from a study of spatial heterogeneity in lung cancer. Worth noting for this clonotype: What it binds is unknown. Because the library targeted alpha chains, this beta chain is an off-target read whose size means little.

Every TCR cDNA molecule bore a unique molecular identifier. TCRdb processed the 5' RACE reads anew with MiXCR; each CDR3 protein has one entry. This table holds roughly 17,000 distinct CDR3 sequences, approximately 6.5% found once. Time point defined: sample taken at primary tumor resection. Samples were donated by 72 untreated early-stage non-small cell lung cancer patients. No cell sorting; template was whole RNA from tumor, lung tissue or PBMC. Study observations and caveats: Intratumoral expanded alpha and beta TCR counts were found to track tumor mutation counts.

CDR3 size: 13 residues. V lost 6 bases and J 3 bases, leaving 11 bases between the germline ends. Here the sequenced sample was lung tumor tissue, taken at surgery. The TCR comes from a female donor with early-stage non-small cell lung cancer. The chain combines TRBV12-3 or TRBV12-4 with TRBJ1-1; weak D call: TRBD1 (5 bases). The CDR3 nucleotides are TGTGCCAGCAGAGTCAGGGAGGACACTGAAGCTTTCTTT. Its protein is CASRVREDTEAFF.